Listed below are T cell receptor beta chains from one sample, sequenced in a study of cytomegalovirus exposure and HLA in healthy donors. Here immunoSEQ multiplex PCR was the method, and the copy in TCRdb shows in-frame clones only, minus some. The data show around 160,000 clones, with approximately 85% seen just once and 9.3% held by the top ten. The sequencing input was PBMCs. These TCRs come from a man younger than 30 in good health and CMV-seropositive. CDR3s include the opening cysteine and the closing phenylalanine or tryptophan. A D gene is named only where the DNA matches it firmly. Rows give clone size only sometimes, using once, few, many, or a class for an expanded clone.

TGTTCCAGCAGCCAGGACAGGAACTCCTACGAGCAGTACTTC CSSSQDRNSYEQYF TRBJ2-7 TRBD1 NA TRBV7-9
TGTGCCAGTAGACAGGGTGCTGGAAACACCATATATTTT CASRQGAGNTIYF TRBJ1-3 TRBD1 NA TRBV6-5
TGTGCCAGCTCTCGGACTAGCGGGGGGGCGGAGACCCAGTACTTC CASSRTSGGAETQYF TRBJ2-5 TRBD2 NA TRBV5-4
TGCGCCAGCAGTGGCGGACTAGGGATTCGTCGTAATGAGCAGTTCTTC CASSGGLGIRRNEQFF TRBJ2-1 TRBD2 once TRBV10-1
TGTGCCAGCTCACGGGATGGAAGCCGGGGGGCGGAGACCCAGTACTTC CASSRDGSRGAETQYF TRBJ2-5 NA NA TRBV18
TGTGCCAGCAGCCGGACAGGGCCAGGGGTCGGATGGAACACTGAAGCTTTCTTT CASSRTGPGVGWNTEAFF TRBJ1-1 TRBD1 NA TRBV2
TGTGCCAGCAGCAACGACAGGGGCCGGCAAGAGACCCAGTACTTC CASSNDRGRQETQYF TRBJ2-5 TRBD1 NA TRBV7-9
TGTGCCATCAGTGGGGGAGTTGAGCAGTTCTTC CAISGGVEQFF TRBJ2-1 NA NA TRBV10-3
TGTGCCATCAGTGAGTTTGGGACAGGGGGGAACACTGAAGCTTTCTTT CAISEFGTGGNTEAFF TRBJ1-1 TRBD1 NA TRBV10-3
TGTGCCAGCAGTGTGGGGAACAGGGGTTTTAGAGAAAAACTGTTTTTT CASSVGNRGFREKLFF TRBJ1-4 TRBD1 NA TRBV2
TGTGCCAGCAGTTTCGGGACAGGGGTTTCATACGAGCAGTACTTC CASSFGTGVSYEQYF TRBJ2-7 TRBD1 NA TRBV27
TGTGCCAGCTCACCCGGGGGGGCAGATACGCAGTATTTT CASSPGGADTQYF TRBJ2-3 TRBD2 NA TRBV18
TGCGCCAGCAGCTTTGTAGGCGGTGAGCAGTTCTTC CASSFVGGEQFF TRBJ2-1 NA NA TRBV5-1
TGTGCCAGCAGTGCCCTAGCGGGGGAACTCCAAGAGACCCAGTACTTC CASSALAGELQETQYF TRBJ2-5 TRBD2 NA TRBV6-1
TGTGCCAGCAGCGTAGCCCCAGGGGGGAACACTGAAGCTTTCTTT CASSVAPGGNTEAFF TRBJ1-1 TRBD1 NA TRBV9
TGTGCTAGTGGTTCCTCTGCGGGGGTGTTGTTTGAGCAGTTCTTC CASGSSAGVLFEQFF TRBJ2-1 TRBD2 NA TRBV12-5
TGTGCCAGCAGTTACGGTTTGTCAGGGGTGACCGGGGAGCTGTTTTTT CASSYGLSGVTGELFF TRBJ2-2 NA NA TRBV2
TGTGCCAGCAGTACGGGAGTTCAAAATCAGCCCCAGCATTTT CASSTGVQNQPQHF TRBJ1-5 NA NA TRBV21-1
TGCAGCGTTGAACGGGGGGGCGATCAGCCCCAGCATTTT CSVERGGDQPQHF TRBJ1-5 NA NA TRBV29-1
TGTGCCAGCAGGCCAGAGGTCGGTTCTAACTATGGCTACACCTTC CASRPEVGSNYGYTF TRBJ1-2 NA NA TRBV2
TGCAGCGTTAAGGACAGGGTTTCATATGGCTACACCTTC CSVKDRVSYGYTF TRBJ1-2 TRBD1 NA TRBV29-1
TGTGCCAGCAGCTTAGTTAGGCAGGGTAATGGCTACACCTTC CASSLVRQGNGYTF TRBJ1-2 NA NA TRBV11-2
TGTGCCAGCAGCCCCGGACTAGCGGGGGGGTCCTACAATGAGCAGTTCTTC CASSPGLAGGSYNEQFF TRBJ2-1 TRBD2 NA TRBV7-3
TGTGCCAGCAGCCCAAGTCCCGTTAGCTCTGGAAACACCATATATTTT CASSPSPVSSGNTIYF TRBJ1-3 NA NA TRBV11-2
TGTGCCAGCAGCCCCCAGTTTGACGGGGGGGCCAGAGGGAACTTC CASSPQFDGGARGNF TRBJ2-5 TRBD2 once TRBV7-9
TGTGCCAGTAGTATAGGGGGCTCCTCACTCCATCAGCCCCAGCATTTT CASSIGGSSLHQPQHF TRBJ1-5 NA NA TRBV19
TGTGCCAGCTCTCATATAGGGGATTCAACTAATGAAAAACTGTTTTTT CASSHIGDSTNEKLFF TRBJ1-4 NA NA TRBV18